The sample holds many counts of the clone carrying this TCR beta chain. Its antigen is as yet unknown. This sample was included in a study of T-cell reconstitution after alpha-beta-depleted transplantation in children. Study-wide results and caveats: Several hundred expanded graft clones reportedly were the source of alpha-beta T cells about two months after transplant. Newly produced T cells mostly provided counts and TCRbeta diversity after one year, as hyperexpanded clones declined.

Preparing the TCRbeta library involved the use of unique molecular identifiers. TCRdb passed the PCR reads through MiXCR, listing each CDR3 protein once. The sample comprises approximately 500,000 distinct CDR3 sequences, about 10% of which are singletons, and about 2% rests with the top ten. The CDR3 is made up of 13 amino acids. With 5 bases removed from V and 4 bases from J, the gap between germline ends came to 9 bases. Per germline, CDR1 SGHVS and CDR2 FQNEAQ. This clonotype was obtained from a child aged 2-15 years with inherited bone marrow failure, due to receive a stem cell transplant. V is TRBV7-8 and J is TRBJ1-5; no clear D. Here the sequenced sample was PBMCs, taken before TCRalphabeta/CD19-depleted stem cell transplant. The CDR3 loop is CASSIGLNQPQHF. In DNA, the CDR3 is TGTGCCAGCAGCATCGGACTGAATCAGCCCCAGCATTTT.